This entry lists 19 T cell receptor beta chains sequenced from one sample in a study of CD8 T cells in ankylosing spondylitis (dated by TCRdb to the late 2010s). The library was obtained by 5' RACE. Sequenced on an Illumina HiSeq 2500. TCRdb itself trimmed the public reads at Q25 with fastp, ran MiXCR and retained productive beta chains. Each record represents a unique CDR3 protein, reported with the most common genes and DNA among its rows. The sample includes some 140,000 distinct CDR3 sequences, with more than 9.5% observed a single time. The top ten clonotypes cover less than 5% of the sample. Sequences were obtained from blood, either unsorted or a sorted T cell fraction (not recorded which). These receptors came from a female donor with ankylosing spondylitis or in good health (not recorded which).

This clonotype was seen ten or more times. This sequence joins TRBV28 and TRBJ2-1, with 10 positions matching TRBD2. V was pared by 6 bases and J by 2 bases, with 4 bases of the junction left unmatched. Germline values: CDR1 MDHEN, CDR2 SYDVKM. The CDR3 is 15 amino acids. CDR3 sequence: CASSTLAGAYNEQFF. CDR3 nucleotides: TGTGCCAGCAGCACCCTAGCGGGGGCCTACAATGAGCAGTTCTTC.

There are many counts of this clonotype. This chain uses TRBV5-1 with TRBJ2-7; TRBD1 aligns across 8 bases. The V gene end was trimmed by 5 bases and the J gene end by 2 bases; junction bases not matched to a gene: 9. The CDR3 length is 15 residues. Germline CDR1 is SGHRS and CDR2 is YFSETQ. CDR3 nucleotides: TGCGCCAGCAGTTCGAGACAGGGGTTTACCTACGAGCAGTACTTC. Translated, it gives CASSSRQGFTYEQYF.

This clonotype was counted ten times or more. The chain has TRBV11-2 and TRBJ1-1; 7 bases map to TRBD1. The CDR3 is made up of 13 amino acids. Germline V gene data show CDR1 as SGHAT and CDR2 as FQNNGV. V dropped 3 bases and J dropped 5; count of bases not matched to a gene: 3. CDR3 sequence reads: CASSFQGDTEAFF. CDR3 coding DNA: TGTGCCAGCAGCTTCCAGGGGGATACTGAAGCTTTCTTT.

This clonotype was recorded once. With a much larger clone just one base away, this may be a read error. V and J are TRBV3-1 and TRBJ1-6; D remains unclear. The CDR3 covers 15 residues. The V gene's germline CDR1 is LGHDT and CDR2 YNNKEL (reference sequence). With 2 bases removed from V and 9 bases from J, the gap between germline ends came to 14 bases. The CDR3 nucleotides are TGTGCCAGCAGCCAAATGCCTACGGGCGTTTCACCCCTCCACTTT. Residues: CASSQMPTGVSPLHF.

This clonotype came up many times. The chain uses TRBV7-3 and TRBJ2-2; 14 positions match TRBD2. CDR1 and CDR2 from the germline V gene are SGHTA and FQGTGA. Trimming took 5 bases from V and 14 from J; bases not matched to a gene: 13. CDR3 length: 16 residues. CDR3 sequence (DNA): TGTGCCAGCAGCCCCGGGACTAGCGGGGGCCTTCGCCCCCTGTTTTTT. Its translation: CASSPGTSGGLRPLFF.

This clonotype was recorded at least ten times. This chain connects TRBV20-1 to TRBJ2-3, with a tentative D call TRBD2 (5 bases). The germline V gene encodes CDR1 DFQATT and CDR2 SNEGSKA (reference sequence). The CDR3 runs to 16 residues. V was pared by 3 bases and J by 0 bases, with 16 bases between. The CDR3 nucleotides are TGCAGTGCTAGTGTGTGGGGTAGGGAGAGCACAGATACGCAGTATTTT. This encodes CSASVWGRESTDTQYF.

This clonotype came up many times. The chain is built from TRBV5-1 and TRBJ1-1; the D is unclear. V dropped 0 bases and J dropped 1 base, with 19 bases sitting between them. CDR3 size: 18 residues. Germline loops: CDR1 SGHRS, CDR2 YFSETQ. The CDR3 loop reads CASSLAGSSQGRNTEAFF. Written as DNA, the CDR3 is TGCGCCAGCAGCTTGGCCGGCTCTTCGCAAGGACGGAACACTGAAGCTTTCTTT.

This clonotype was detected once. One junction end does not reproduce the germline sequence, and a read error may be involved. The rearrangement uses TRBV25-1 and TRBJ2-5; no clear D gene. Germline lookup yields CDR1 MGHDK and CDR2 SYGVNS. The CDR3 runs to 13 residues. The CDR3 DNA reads TGTGCCAGTAGTGACGGCGGTGAAGAGACCCAGTACTTC. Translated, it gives CASSDGGEETQYF.

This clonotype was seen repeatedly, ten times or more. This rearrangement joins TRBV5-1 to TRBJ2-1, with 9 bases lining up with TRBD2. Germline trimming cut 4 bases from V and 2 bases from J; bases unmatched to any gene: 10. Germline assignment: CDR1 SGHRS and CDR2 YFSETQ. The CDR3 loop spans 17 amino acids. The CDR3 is CASSVSGSAEPYNEQFF. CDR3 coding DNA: TGCGCCAGCAGCGTTAGCGGGAGTGCCGAGCCCTACAATGAGCAGTTCTTC. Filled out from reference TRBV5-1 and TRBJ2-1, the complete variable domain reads KAGVTQTPRYLIKTRGQQVTLSCSPISGHRSVSWYQQTPGQGLQFLFEYFSETQRNKGNFPGRFSGRQFSNSRSEMNVSTLELGDSALYLCASSVSGSAEPYNEQFFGPGTRLTVL.

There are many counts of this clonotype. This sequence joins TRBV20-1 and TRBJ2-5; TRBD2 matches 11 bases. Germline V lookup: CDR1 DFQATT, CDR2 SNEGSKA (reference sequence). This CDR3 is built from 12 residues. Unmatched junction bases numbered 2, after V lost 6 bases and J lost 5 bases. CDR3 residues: CSAGTSGETQYF. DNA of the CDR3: TGCAGTGCCGGGACTAGCGGTGAGACCCAGTACTTC.

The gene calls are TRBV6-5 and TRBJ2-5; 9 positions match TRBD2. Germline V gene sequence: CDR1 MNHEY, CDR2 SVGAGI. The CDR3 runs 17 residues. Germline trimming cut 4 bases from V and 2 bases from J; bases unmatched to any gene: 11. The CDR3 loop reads CASSSPRRAGGQETQYF. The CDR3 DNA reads TGTGCCAGCAGTTCCCCTAGGAGAGCGGGAGGACAAGAGACCCAGTACTTC.

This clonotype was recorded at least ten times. The CDR3 nucleotides are TGTGCCAGCAGCTTAACCGGGACTAGCGGGAGAGAGGACGAGCAGTACTTC. Translation gives CASSLTGTSGREDEQYF. The V gene is TRBV7-9, the J gene TRBJ2-7, with 14 bases that match TRBD2. J lost 5 bases, V lost 2 bases, and 8 bases had no gene match. Per germline, CDR1 SEHNR and CDR2 FQNEAQ (reference sequence). The CDR3 spans 17 residues.

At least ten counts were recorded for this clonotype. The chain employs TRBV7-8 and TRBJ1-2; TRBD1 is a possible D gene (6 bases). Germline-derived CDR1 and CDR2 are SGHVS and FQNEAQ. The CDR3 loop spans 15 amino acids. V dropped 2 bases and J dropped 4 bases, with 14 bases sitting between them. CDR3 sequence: CASSLRGTGPYGYTF. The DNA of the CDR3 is TGTGCCAGCAGCTTAAGGGGTACAGGGCCCTATGGCTACACCTTC.

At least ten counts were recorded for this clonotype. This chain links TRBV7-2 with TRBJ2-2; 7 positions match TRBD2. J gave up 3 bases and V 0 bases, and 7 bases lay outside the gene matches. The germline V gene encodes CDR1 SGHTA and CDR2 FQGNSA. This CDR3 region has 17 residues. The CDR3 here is CASSLASGLIYTGELFF. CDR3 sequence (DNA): TGTGCCAGCAGCTTAGCGTCGGGACTAATCTACACCGGGGAGCTGTTTTTT.

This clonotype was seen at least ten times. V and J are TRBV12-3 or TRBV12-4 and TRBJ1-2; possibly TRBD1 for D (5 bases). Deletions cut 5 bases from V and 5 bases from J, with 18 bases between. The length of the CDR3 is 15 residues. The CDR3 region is CASSPRQLNPYGYTF. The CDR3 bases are TGTGCCAGCAGTCCGCGACAGCTTAACCCTTATGGCTACACCTTC.

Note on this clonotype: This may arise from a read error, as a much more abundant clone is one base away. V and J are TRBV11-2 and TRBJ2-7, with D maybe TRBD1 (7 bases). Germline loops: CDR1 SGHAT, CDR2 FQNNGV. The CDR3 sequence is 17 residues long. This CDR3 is CASSRLSGQTRSYERYF. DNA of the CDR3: TGTGCCAGCAGCCGCCTATCGGGACAGACTAGATCCTACGAGCGGTACTTC.

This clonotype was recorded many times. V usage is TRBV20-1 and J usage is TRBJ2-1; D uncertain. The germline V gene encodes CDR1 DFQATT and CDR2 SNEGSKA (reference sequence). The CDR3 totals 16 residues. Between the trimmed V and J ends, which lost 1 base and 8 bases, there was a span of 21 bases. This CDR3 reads CSARGSVESPFDEQFF. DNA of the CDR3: TGCAGTGCTAGAGGCTCGGTGGAGTCTCCGTTTGATGAGCAGTTCTTC.

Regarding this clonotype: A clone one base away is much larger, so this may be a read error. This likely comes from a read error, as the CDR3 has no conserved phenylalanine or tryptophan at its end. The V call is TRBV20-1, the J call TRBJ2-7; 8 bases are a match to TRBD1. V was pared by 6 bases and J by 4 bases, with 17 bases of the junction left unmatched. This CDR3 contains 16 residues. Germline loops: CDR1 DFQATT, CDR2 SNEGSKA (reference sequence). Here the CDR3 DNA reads TGCAGTGCCGAACGCCATTACAGGGGGACGAAGTACGAGCAGTACATC. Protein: CSAERHYRGTKYEQYI.

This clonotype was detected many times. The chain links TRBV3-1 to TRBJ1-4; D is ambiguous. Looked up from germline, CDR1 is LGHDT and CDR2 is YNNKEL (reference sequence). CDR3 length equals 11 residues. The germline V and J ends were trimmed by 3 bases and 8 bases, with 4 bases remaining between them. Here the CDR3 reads CASSQREKLFF. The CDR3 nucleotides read TGTGCCAGCAGCCAGCGAGAAAAACTGTTTTTT.